The present entry profiles one TCR beta chain with its context. Antigen unknown. Generated by immunoSEQ multiplex PCR, the TCRdb table keeps only in-frame clones and is missing some. The sample shows about 87,000 clones, roughly four fifths of them seen only once. Time point here: after dendritic cell vaccination, including at tumor progression/relapse. Selection required adequate fresh-frozen tumor tissue plus more than two years' survival data. All glioblastoma patients lacked an isocitrate dehydrogenase mutation. This record belongs to a study of glioma-infiltrating T cells after dendritic cell vaccination. Study details: At biweekly intervals, patients got three intradermal dendritic cell vaccine injections. Findings of the study overall: Estimated pretreatment TIL content predicted outcome after dendritic cell vaccination.

The CDR3 sequence is 16 residues long. Germline trimming cut 3 bases from V and 4 bases from J; bases unmatched to any gene: 11. CDR1 is SGHDT and CDR2 is YYEEEE in the germline V gene. This sequence was found in a human donor with glioblastoma. The chain employs TRBV5-6 and TRBJ1-1; 8 bases match TRBD1. Material: blood, obtained after dendritic cell vaccination. The CDR3 protein is CASSSTYRGKGTEAFF. Written as DNA, the CDR3 is TGTGCCAGCAGCTCGACTTACAGGGGGAAGGGCACTGAAGCTTTCTTT.